Included here is one TCR beta chain sequence, with context. What it binds is unknown. The CDR3 sequence is 14 residues long. Per germline, CDR1 ENHRY and CDR2 SYGVKD. Use of 60 Vbeta and 13 Jbeta primers characterized the PCR. This table comes from immunoSEQ multiplex PCR, and its TCRdb copy is limited to in-frame clones, with some not included. The sample consists of 150,000 or so clones, 65% to 85% of them appearing once. This specimen comes from a study of cytomegalovirus exposure and HLA in healthy donors. Study results and caveats: Highly shared variants forming one cluster were likely a sequencing artifact. Immune exposure information comprised only CMV serostatus. Differences between HLA loci emerged in a later analysis of TCR association rates, with DRB1 most and HLA-C fewest.

The J gene is TRBJ2-5, the V gene TRBV10-3; maybe TRBD1 (6 bases). Judging by the DNA end, TRBJ2-7 fits better; the J call may be wrong. Sequencing was carried out using PBMCs. The receptor was isolated from a male donor in good health and CMV-seropositive. CDR3 nucleotides: TGTGCCATCAGGTTGACAGGTAACTCCTACGAGCAGTACTTC. As protein: CAIRLTGNSYEQYF.